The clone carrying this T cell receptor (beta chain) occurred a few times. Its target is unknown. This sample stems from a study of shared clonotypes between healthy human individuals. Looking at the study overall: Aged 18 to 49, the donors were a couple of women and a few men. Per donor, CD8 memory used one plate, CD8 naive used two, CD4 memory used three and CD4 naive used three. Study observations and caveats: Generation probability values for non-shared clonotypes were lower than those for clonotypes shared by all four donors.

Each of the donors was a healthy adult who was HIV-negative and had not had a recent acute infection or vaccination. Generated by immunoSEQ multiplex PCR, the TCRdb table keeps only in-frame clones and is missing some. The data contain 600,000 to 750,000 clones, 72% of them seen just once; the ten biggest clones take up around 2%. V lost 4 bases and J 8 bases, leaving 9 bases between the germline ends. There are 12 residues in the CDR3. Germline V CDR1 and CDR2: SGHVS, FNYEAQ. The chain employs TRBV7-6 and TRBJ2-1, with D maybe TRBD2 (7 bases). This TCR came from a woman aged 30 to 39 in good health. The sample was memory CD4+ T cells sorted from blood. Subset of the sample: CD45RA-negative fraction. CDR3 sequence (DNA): TGTGCCAGCAGCTCGGGGGGCCATGAGCAGTTCTTC. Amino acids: CASSSGGHEQFF.